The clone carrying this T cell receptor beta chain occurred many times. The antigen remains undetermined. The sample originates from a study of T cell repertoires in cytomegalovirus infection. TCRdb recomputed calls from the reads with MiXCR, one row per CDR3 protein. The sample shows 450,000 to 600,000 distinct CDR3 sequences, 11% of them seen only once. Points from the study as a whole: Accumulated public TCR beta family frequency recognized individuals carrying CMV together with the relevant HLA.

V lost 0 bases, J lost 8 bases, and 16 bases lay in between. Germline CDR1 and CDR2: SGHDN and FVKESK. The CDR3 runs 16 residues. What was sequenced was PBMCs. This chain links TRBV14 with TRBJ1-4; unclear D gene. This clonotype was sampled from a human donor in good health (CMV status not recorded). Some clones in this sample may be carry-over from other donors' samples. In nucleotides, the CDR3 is TGTGCCAGCAGCCAAGAAGGTACTTATTCCAGCGAAAAACTGTTTTTT. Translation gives CASSQEGTYSSEKLFF.